The clone carrying this TCR beta chain was found many times. Antigen specificity is unknown. V was clipped by 3 bases and J by 1 base, with 18 bases between them. The CDR3 extends over 16 amino acids. Germline V gene sequence: CDR1 SQVTM, CDR2 ANQGSEA. The record originates from a study of CD8 T cells in ankylosing spondylitis. The study, taken as a whole, reports: In ankylosing spondylitis blood, a motif of roughly 8 highly homologous TCR beta variants appeared characteristic.

A single record per CDR3 protein comes from TCRdb applying MiXCR to the 5' RACE reads. The data show around 770,000 distinct CDR3 sequences, about 10% seen once. The V gene is TRBV29-1, the J gene TRBJ1-1; D unresolved. The sequencing input was blood, either unsorted or a sorted T cell fraction (not recorded which). This TCR derives from a male donor with ankylosing spondylitis. In DNA form, the CDR3 reads TGCAGCGTTGAGGGAGTGGGAGGGAAGGGGAACACTGAAGCTTTCTTT. Encoded protein: CSVEGVGGKGNTEAFF.